One T cell receptor beta chain is described in this entry. Germline lookup yields CDR1 LGHNT and CDR2 FRNRAP. The CDR3 is 14 amino acids. V was clipped by 9 bases and J by 4 bases; unmatched bases: 8. The record originates from a study of blood T cell repertoires in COVID-19. Study-wide context: The study drew acute and convalescent COVID-19 samples from the United States, Italy and Spain. PBMCs, B-cell-depleted T cells, or T cells were the source of the cDNA or gDNA that made up the material.

Under the authors' procedure: Amplification of reference gene primers was used by the study to estimate nucleated cell counts. The table came from immunoSEQ multiplex PCR; TCRdb's copy has only in-frame clones and leaves some out. V and J calls and clone size are those listed in that table; D and trimming were worked out from the DNA. The sample contains roughly 170,000 clones, around 87% of which appear only once. This sequence was found in a man in his forties or fifties with active or convalescent COVID-19. The rearrangement uses TRBV12-5 and TRBJ2-1; 8 bases line up with TRBD2. Specimen: peripheral blood. CDR3 loop: CASLSGTSYNEQFF. DNA for the CDR3: TGTGCTAGCCTCTCCGGGACTAGTTACAATGAGCAGTTCTTC.